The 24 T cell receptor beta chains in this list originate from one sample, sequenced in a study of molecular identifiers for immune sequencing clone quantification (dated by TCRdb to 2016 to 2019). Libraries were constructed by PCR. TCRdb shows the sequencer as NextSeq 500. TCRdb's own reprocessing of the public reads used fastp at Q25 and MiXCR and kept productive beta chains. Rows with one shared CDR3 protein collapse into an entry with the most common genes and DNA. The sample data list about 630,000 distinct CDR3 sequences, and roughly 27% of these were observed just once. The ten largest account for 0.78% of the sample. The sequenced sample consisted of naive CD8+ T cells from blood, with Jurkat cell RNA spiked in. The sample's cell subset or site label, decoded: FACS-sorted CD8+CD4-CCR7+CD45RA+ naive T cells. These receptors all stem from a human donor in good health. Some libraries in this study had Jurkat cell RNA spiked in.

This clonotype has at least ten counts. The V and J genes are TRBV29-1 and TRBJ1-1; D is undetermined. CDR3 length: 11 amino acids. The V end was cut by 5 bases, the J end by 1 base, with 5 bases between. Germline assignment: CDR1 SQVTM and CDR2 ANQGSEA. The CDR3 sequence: CSVHGNTEAFF. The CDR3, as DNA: TGCAGCGTTCACGGGAACACTGAAGCTTTCTTT. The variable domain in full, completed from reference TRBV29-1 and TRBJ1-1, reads SAVISQKPSRDICQRGTSLTIQCQVDSQVTMMFWYRQQPGQSLTLIATANQGSEATYESGFVIDKFPISRPNLTFSTLTVSNMSPEDSSIYLCSVHGNTEAFFGQGTRLTVV.

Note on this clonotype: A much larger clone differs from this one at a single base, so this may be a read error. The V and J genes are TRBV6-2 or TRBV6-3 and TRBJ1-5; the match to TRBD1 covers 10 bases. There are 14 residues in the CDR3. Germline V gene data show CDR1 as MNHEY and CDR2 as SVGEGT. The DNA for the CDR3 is TGTGCCAACAGTGAGGACAGGGGGAATCAGCCCCAGCATTTT. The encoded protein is CANSEDRGNQPQHF.

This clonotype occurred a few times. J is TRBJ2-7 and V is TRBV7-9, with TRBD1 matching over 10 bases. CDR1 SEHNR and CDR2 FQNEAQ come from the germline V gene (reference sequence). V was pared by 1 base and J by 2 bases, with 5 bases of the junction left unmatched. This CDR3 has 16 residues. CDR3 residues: CASSLGYGQGAYEQYF. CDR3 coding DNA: TGTGCCAGCAGCTTAGGTTACGGACAGGGGGCCTACGAGCAGTACTTC.

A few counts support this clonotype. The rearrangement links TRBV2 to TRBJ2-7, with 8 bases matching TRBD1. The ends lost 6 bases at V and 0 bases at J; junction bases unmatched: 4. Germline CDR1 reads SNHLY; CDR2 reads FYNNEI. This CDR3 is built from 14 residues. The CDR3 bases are TGTGCCAGCAGAACAGGGGGGTCCTCCTACGAGCAGTACTTC. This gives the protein CASRTGGSSYEQYF.

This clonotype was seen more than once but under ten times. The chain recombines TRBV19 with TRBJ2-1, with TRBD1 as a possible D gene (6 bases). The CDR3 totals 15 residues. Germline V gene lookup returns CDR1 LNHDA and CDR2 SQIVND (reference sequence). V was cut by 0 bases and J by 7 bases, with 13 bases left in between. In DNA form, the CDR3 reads TGTGCCAGTAGTATAGATCTCTCAGGGGCAAATGAGCAGTTCTTC. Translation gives CASSIDLSGANEQFF.

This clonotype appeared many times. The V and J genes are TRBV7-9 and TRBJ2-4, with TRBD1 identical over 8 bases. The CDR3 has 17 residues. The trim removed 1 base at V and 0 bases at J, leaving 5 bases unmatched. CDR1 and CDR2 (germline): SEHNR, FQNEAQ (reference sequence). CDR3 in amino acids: CASSLEAGGLAKNIQYF. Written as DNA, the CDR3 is TGTGCCAGCAGCTTAGAGGCAGGGGGCTTAGCCAAAAACATTCAGTACTTC.

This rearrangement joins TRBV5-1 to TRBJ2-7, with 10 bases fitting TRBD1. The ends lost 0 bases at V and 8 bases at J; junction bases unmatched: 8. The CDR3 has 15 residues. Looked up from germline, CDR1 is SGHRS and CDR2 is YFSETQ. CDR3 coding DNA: TGCGCCAGCAGCTTGGAGGGGACAGGGGTGGTCAAGCAGTACTTC. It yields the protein CASSLEGTGVVKQYF.

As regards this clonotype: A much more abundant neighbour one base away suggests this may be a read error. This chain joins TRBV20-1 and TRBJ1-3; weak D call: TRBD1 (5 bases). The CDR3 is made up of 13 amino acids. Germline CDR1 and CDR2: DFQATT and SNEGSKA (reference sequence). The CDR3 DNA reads TGCAGTGCTAGATCAGGGTTGGGAAACACCATAAATTTT. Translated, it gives CSARSGLGNTINF.

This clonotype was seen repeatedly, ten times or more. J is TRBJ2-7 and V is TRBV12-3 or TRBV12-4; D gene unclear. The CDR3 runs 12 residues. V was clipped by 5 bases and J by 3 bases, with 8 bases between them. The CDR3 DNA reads TGTGCCAGCAGTCCTGGGGTCTACGAGCAGTACTTC. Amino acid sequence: CASSPGVYEQYF.

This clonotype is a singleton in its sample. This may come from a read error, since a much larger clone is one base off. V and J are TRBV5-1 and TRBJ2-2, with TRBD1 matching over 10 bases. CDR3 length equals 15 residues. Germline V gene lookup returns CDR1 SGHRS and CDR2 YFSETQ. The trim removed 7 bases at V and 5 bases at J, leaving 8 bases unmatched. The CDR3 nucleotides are TGCGCCAGCGGCCCCGGGACAGGGGTGACCGGGGAGCTGTTTTTT. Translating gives CASGPGTGVTGELFF. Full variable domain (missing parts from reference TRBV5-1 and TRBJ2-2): KAGVTQTPRYLIKTRGQQVTLSCSPISGHRSVSWYQQTPGQGLQFLFEYFSETQRNKGNFPGRFSGRQFSNSRSEMNVSTLELGDSALYLCASGPGTGVTGELFFGEGSRLTVL.

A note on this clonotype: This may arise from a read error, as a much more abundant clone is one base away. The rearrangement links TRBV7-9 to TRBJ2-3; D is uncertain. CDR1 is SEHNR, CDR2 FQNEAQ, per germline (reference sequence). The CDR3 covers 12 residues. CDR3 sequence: CAGSSYSDTQYF. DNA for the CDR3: TGTGCCGGCAGCTCCTACTCAGATACGCAGTATTTT.

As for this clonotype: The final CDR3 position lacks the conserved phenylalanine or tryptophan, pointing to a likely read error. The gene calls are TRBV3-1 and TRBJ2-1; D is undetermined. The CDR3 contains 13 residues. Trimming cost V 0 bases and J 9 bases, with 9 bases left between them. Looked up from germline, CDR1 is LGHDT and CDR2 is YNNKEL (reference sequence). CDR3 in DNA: TGTGCCAGCAGCCAAGATGAGTCGGTTGAGCAGTTCCTC. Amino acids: CASSQDESVEQFL.

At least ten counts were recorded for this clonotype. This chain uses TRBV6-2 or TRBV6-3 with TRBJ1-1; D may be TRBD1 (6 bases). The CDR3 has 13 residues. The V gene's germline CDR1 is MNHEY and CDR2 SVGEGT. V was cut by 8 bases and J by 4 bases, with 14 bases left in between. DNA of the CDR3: TGTGCCAGCGGGACATACTATGGCACTGAAGCTTTCTTT. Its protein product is CASGTYYGTEAFF.

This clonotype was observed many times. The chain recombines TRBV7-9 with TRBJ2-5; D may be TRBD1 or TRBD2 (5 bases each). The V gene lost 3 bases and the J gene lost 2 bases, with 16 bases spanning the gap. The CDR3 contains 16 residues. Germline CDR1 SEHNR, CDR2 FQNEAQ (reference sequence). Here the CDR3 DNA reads TGTGCCAGCAGCTTGTCGGGGCAAACCCCGCAAGAGACCCAGTACTTC. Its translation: CASSLSGQTPQETQYF.

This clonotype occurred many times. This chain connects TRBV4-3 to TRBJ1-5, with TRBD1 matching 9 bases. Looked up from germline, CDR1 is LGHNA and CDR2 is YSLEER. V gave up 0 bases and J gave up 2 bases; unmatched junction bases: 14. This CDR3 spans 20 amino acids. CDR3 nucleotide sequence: TGCGCCAGCAGCCAAGATTACGTCGGACAGGGGATATTTGGCAATCAGCCCCAGCATTTT. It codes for CASSQDYVGQGIFGNQPQHF.

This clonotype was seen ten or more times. In nucleotides, the CDR3 is TGTGCCAGCAGTTACTCCCGCCGGGCAGGGCAAAATGAAAAACTGTTTTTT. Residues: CASSYSRRAGQNEKLFF. V and J are TRBV6-5 and TRBJ1-4; a possible D gene is TRBD1 (5 bases). Germline CDR1 is MNHEY and CDR2 is SVGAGI. V was trimmed by 0 bases and J by 5 bases, leaving 16 bases between them. The CDR3 is made up of 17 amino acids.

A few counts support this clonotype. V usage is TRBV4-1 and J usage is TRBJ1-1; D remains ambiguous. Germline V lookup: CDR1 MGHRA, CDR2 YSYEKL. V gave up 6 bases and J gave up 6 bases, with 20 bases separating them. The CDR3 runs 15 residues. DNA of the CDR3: TGCGCCAGCAGTCTCACGCCAACAGCTTTTTCTGAAGCTTTCTTT. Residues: CASSLTPTAFSEAFF.

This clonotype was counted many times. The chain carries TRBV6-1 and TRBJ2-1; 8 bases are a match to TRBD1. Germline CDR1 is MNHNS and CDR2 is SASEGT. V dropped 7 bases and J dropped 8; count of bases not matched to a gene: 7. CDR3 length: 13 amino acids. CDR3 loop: CASKPRGLYEQFF. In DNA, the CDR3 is TGTGCCAGCAAGCCCAGGGGGCTTTATGAGCAGTTCTTC.

The CDR3, as DNA: TGTGCCAGCAGCTTTTTATGGGCAGGGGTTCGAGAGACCCAGTACTTC. Protein sequence: CASSFLWAGVRETQYF. The chain is built from TRBV7-6 and TRBJ2-5; D is possibly TRBD1 (6 bases). CDR3 length equals 16 residues. Per the germline V gene, CDR1 is SGHVS and CDR2 is FNYEAQ. With 3 bases removed from V and 4 bases from J, the gap between germline ends came to 18 bases.

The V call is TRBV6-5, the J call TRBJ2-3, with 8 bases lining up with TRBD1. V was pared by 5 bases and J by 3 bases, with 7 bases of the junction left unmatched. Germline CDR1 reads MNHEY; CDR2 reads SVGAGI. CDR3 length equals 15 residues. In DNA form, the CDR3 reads TGTGCCAGCAGTCAAACAGGGGGTCGGACAGATACGCAGTATTTT. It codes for CASSQTGGRTDTQYF.

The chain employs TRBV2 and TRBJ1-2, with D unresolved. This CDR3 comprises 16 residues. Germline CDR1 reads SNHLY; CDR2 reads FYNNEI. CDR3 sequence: CATNVGPRTTNYGYTF. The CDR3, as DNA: TGTGCTACGAATGTTGGGCCCAGAACTACTAACTATGGCTACACCTTC.

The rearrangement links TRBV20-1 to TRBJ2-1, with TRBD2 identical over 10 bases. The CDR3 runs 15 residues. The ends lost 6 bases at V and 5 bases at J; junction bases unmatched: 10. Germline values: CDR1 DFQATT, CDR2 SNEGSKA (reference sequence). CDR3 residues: CSAKNLAGENNEQFF. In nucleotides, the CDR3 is TGCAGTGCAAAAAATCTAGCGGGAGAGAACAATGAGCAGTTCTTC.

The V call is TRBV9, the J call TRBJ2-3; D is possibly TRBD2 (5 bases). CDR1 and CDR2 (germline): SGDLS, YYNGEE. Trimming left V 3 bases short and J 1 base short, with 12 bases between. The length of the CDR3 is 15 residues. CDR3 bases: TGTGCCAGCAGCGCAGTGGGAGCTGGCACAGATACGCAGTATTTT. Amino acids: CASSAVGAGTDTQYF.

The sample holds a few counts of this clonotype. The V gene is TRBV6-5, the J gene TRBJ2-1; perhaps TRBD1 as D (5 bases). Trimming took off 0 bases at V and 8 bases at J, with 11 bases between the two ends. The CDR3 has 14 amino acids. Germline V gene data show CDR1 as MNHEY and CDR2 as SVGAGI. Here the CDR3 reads CASSYSNGHHEQFF. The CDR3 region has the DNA TGTGCCAGCAGTTACTCGAATGGACACCATGAGCAGTTCTTC.